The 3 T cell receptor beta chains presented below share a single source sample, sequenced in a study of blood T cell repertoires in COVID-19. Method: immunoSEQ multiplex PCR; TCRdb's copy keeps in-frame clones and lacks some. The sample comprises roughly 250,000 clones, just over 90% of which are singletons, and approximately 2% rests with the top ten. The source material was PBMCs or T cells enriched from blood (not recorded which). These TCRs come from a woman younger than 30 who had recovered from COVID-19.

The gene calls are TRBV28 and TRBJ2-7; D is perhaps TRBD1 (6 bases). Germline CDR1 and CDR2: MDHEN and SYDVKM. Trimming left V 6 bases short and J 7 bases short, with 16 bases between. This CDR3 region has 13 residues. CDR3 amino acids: CASSGGPQGEQYF. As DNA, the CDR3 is TGTGCCAGCAGCGGAGGCCCCCAGGGGGAGCAGTACTTC.

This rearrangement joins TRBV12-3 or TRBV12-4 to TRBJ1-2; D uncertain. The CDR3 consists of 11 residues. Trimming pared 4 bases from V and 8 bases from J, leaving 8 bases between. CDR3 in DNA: TGTGCCAGCAGTTCCGGGATAGGCTACACCTTC. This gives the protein CASSSGIGYTF.

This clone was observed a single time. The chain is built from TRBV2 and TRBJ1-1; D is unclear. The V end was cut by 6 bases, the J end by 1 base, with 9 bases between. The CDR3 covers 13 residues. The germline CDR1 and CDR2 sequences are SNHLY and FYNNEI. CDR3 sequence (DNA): TGTGCCAGCAGGATACAGCCGAACACTGAAGCTTTCTTT. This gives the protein CASRIQPNTEAFF. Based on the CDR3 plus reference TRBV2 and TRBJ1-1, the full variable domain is EPEVTQTPSHQVTQMGQEVILRCVPISNHLYFYWYRQILGQKVEFLVSFYNNEISEKSEIFDDQFSVERPDGSNFTLKIRSTKLEDSAMYFCASRIQPNTEAFFGQGTRLTVV.